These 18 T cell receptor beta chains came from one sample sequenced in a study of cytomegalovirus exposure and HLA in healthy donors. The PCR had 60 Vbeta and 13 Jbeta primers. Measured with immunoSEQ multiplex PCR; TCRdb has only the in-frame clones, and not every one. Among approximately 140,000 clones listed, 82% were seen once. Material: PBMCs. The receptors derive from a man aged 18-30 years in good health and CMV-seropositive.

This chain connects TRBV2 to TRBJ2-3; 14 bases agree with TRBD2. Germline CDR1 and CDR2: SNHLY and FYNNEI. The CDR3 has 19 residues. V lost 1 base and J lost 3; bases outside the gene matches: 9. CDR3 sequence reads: CASSEGSGLAGGGTDTQYF. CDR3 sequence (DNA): TGTGCCAGCAGTGAAGGAAGTGGACTAGCGGGAGGAGGTACAGATACGCAGTATTTT.

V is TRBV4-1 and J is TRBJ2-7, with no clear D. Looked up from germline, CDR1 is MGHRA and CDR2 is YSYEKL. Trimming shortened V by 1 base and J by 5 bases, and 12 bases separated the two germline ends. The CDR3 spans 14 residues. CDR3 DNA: TGCGCCAGCAGCCAAGGCGTCCGCACCAACGAGCAGTACTTC. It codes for CASSQGVRTNEQYF.

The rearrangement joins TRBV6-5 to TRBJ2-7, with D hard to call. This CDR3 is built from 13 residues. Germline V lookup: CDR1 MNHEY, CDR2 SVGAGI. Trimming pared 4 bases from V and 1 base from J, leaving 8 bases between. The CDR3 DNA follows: TGTGCCAGCAGTTTGTTAGAATCCTACGAGCAGTACTTC. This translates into CASSLLESYEQYF.

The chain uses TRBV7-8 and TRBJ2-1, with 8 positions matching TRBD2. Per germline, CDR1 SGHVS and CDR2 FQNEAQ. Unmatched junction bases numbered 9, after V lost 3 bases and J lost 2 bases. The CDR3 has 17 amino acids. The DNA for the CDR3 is TGTGCCAGCAGCTTCGCTAGCGGGCGGGGCCCCTACAATGAGCAGTTCTTC. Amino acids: CASSFASGRGPYNEQFF.

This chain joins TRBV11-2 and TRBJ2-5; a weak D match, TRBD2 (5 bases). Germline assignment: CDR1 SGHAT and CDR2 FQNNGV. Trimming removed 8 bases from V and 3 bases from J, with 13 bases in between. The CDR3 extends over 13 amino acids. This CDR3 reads CASRMRVKETQYF. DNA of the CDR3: TGTGCCAGCCGCATGCGGGTTAAAGAGACCCAGTACTTC. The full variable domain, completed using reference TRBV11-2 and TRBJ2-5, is EAGVAQSPRYKIIEKRQSVAFWCNPISGHATLYWYQQILGQGPKLLIQFQNNGVVDDSQLPKDRFSAERLKGVDSTLKIQPAKLEDSAVYLCASRMRVKETQYFGPGTRLLVL.

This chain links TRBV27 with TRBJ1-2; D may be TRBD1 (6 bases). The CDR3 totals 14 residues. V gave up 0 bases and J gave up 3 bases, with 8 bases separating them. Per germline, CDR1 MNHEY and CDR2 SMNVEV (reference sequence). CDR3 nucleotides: TGTGCCAGCAGTTTATCCCCAGGGGACTATGGCTACACCTTC. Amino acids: CASSLSPGDYGYTF.

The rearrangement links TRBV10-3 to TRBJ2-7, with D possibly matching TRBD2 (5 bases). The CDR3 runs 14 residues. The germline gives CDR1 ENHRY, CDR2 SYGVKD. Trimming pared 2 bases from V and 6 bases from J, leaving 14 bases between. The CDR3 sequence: CAISERSSGVEQYF. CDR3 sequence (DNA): TGTGCCATCAGTGAGAGGTCGTCCGGGGTCGAGCAGTACTTC.

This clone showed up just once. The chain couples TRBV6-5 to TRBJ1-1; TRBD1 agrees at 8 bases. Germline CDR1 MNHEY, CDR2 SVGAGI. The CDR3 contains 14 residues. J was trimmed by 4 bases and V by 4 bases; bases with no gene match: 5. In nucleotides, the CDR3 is TGTGCCAGCAGTTTATGGACAGGGCTCACTGAAGCTTTCTTT. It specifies CASSLWTGLTEAFF.

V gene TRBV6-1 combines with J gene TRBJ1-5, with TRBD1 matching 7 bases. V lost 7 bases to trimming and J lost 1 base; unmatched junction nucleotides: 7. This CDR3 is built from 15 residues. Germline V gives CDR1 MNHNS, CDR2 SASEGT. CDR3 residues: CASNHPTGSNQPQHF. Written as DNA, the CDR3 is TGTGCCAGCAACCATCCGACAGGGAGCAATCAGCCCCAGCATTTT.

The CDR3 coding sequence is TGTGCCAGCAGCTTTACAGCGGAGATGGGGGAGCAGTACTTC. Amino acid sequence: CASSFTAEMGEQYF. The J gene is TRBJ2-7, the V gene TRBV6-6; tentatively, D is TRBD2 (5 bases). Deletions cut 6 bases from V and 7 bases from J, with 19 bases between. Germline V gene lookup returns CDR1 MNHNY and CDR2 SVGAGI (reference sequence). The CDR3 has 14 residues.

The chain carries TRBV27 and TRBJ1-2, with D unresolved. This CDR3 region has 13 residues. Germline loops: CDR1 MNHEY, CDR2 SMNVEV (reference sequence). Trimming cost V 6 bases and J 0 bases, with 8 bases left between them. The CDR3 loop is CASRFQANYGYTF. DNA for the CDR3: TGTGCCAGCAGGTTTCAGGCTAACTATGGCTACACCTTC.

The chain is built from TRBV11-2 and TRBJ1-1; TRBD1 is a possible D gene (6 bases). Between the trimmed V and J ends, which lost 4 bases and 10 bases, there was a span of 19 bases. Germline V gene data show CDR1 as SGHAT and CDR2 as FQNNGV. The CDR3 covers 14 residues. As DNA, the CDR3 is TGTGCCAGCAGCTCAGGGGACGCCTTTGTGTCAGCTTTCTTT. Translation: CASSSGDAFVSAFF.

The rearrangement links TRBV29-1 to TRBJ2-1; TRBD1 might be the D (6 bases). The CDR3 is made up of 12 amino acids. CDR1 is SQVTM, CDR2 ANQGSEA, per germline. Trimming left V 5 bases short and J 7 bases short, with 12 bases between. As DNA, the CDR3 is TGCAGCGTTTCGGTTACAGGGAATGAGCAGTTCTTC. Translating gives CSVSVTGNEQFF.

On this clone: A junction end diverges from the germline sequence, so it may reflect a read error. CDR3 coding DNA: TGTTCCAGCGCAGGGGACGGAGGTAATGAAAAACTGTTTTTT. Amino acids: CSSAGDGGNEKLFF. The gene calls are TRBV7-9 and TRBJ1-4; weak D call: TRBD1 (6 bases). The germline gives CDR1 SEHNR, CDR2 FQNEAQ (reference sequence). The CDR3 consists of 14 residues.

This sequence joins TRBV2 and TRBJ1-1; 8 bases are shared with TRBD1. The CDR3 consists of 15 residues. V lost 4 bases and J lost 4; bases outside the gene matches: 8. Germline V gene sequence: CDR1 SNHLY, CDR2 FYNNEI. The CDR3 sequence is CASSAATGVVTEAFF. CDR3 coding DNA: TGTGCCAGCAGTGCGGCGACAGGGGTCGTCACTGAAGCTTTCTTT.

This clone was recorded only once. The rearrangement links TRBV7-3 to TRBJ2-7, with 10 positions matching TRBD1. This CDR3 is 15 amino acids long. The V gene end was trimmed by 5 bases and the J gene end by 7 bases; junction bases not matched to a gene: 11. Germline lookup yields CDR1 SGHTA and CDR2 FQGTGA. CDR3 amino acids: CASSPGGTGANEQYF. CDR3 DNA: TGTGCCAGCAGCCCAGGGGGGACAGGGGCGAATGAGCAGTACTTC. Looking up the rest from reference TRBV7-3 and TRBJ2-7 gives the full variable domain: GAGVSQTPSNKVTEKGKYVELRCDPISGHTALYWYRQSLGQGPEFLIYFQGTGAADDSGLPNDRFFAVRPEGSVSTLKIQRTERGDSAVYLCASSPGGTGANEQYFGPGTRLTVT.

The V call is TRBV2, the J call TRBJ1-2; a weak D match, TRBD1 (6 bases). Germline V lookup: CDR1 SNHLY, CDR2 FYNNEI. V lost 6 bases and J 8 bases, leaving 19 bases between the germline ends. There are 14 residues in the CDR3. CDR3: CASSRSTGSEGYTF. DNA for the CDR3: TGTGCCAGCAGCCGATCCACAGGGTCAGAGGGCTACACCTTC.

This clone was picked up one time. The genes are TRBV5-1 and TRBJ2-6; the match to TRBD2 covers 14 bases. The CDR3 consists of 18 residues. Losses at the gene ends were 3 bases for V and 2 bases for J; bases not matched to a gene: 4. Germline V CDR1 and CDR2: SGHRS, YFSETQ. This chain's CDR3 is CASSSEGLAGAGANVLTF. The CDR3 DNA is TGCGCCAGCAGCTCGGAGGGACTAGCGGGAGCTGGGGCCAACGTCCTGACTTTC.